These 27 T cell receptor beta chains came from one sample sequenced in a study of T cells in Graves' hyperthyroidism and ophthalmopathy. Amplified regions were TCR beta CDR3 sequences from RNA transcripts. TCR CDR3 underwent first-round RT-PCR with the HTBI primer set. TCRdb ran MiXCR on the multiplex PCR reads and lists one entry per CDR3 protein. The sample includes about 300,000 distinct CDR3 sequences, roughly 20% of them seen just once. The sequenced sample was blood. Receptors originate from a man aged 50 or older with Graves' ophthalmopathy.

This clonotype turned up a few times. The rearrangement uses TRBV12-3 or TRBV12-4 and TRBJ2-2; a weak D match, TRBD1 (5 bases). V gave up 2 bases and J gave up 6 bases, with 13 bases separating them. The CDR3 is 15 residues long. CDR3 loop: CASSLMQGIAGELFF. The CDR3 DNA is TGTGCCAGCAGTTTAATGCAGGGAATAGCCGGGGAGCTGTTTTTT.

This clonotype was found many times. The chain's CDR3 is CASSLAGAGMNTEAFF. The CDR3 nucleotides are TGCGCCAGCAGCTTGGCCGGGGCCGGAATGAACACTGAAGCTTTCTTT. The chain has TRBV5-1 and TRBJ1-1; tentatively, D is TRBD1 (5 bases). Trimming removed 0 bases from V and 0 bases from J, with 12 bases in between. The CDR3 consists of 16 residues. Germline V gene sequence: CDR1 SGHRS, CDR2 YFSETQ.

The chain carries TRBV19 and TRBJ2-7; TRBD2 might be the D (5 bases). Per the germline V gene, CDR1 is LNHDA and CDR2 is SQIVND (reference sequence). The CDR3 consists of 14 residues. Trimming shortened V by 8 bases and J by 2 bases, and 16 bases separated the two germline ends. The CDR3 DNA follows: TGTGCCAGTCGGGGTCCTATGACCCCCTACGAGCAGTACTTC. Protein: CASRGPMTPYEQYF.

This clonotype came up many times. This rearrangement joins TRBV28 to TRBJ1-5; 8 nucleotides line up with TRBD1. This CDR3 is built from 15 residues. With V trimmed by 6 bases and J by 1 base, 5 bases remained unmatched. From germline, CDR1 is MDHEN and CDR2 SYDVKM. This chain's CDR3 is CASSPDRESNQPQHF. The CDR3, as DNA: TGTGCCAGCAGCCCGGACAGGGAAAGCAATCAGCCCCAGCATTTT.

Ten or more counts support this clonotype. V is TRBV27 and J is TRBJ2-7; maybe TRBD2 (5 bases). Trimming took 6 bases from V and 9 from J, leaving 18 bases between them. The CDR3 is 13 amino acids. The germline CDR1 and CDR2 sequences are MNHEY and SMNVEV (reference sequence). This CDR3 reads CASSFSDGKPQYF. The CDR3 nucleotides read TGTGCCAGCAGCTTTTCCGACGGGAAACCGCAGTACTTC.

The rearrangement uses TRBV6-2 or TRBV6-3 and TRBJ2-1; D is ambiguous. V lost 5 bases and J 6 bases, leaving 8 bases between the germline ends. Germline-derived CDR1 and CDR2 are MNHEY and SVGEGT. The CDR3 spans 12 residues. CDR3 nucleotides: TGTGCCAGCAGTGTCAGATTCAATGAGCAGTTCTTC. Translating it yields CASSVRFNEQFF.

This clonotype was recorded a few times. J is TRBJ2-7 and V is TRBV20-1; the match to TRBD2 covers 7 bases. CDR1 and CDR2 (germline): DFQATT, SNEGSKA (reference sequence). V trimming: 0 bases; J trimming: 0 bases; junction bases outside the gene matches: 5. The CDR3 is 15 residues long. CDR3 residues: CSARDRSGVSYEQYF. The CDR3 DNA reads TGCAGTGCTAGAGACCGGAGCGGGGTCTCCTACGAGCAGTACTTC.

Ten or more counts support this clonotype. CDR3 sequence (DNA): TGTGCCAGCAGCCAAGGACAGTCAGATAGCGGCGAGCAGTACTTC. As protein: CASSQGQSDSGEQYF. The gene calls are TRBV14 and TRBJ2-7; the D gene is possibly TRBD2 (6 bases). The V gene's germline CDR1 is SGHDN and CDR2 FVKESK. The CDR3 contains 15 residues. V was clipped by 1 base and J by 6 bases, with 16 bases between them.

A word on this clonotype: This may be a read error: a much more frequent sequence differs by one nucleotide. This sequence joins TRBV5-1 and TRBJ2-1; 9 bases are a match to TRBD2. Losses at the gene ends were 7 bases for V and 4 bases for J; bases not matched to a gene: 9. This CDR3 spans 15 amino acids. Germline V gene lookup returns CDR1 SGHRS and CDR2 YFSETQ. The CDR3 protein is CASGIAGEAYNEQFF. The CDR3 DNA reads TGCGCCAGCGGGATAGCGGGAGAGGCGTACAATGAGCAGTTCTTC.

The V gene is TRBV27, the J gene TRBJ2-7; D possibly corresponds to TRBD2 (6 bases). The CDR3 is 13 residues long. V lost 11 bases, J lost 2 bases, and 16 bases lay in between. The germline V gene has CDR1 MNHEY and CDR2 SMNVEV (reference sequence). CDR3 nucleotides: TGTGCCGTCGGTGAGGGAGGAACCTACGAGCAGTACTTC. This translates into CAVGEGGTYEQYF.

This clonotype was counted only a few times. The chain combines TRBV30 with TRBJ2-4, with 7 bases identical to TRBD2. This CDR3 comprises 14 residues. Germline CDR1 GTSNPN, CDR2 SVGIG (reference sequence). J lost 5 bases, V lost 3 bases, and 7 bases had no gene match. CDR3 amino acids: CAWRSGGRQNIQYF. The CDR3 DNA follows: TGTGCCTGGAGGTCCGGGGGGAGACAAAACATTCAGTACTTC.

The rearrangement links TRBV5-8 to TRBJ2-1; D call uncertain. Trimming left V 0 bases short and J 4 bases short, with 5 bases between. This CDR3 comprises 13 residues. Germline-derived CDR1 and CDR2 are SGHTS and YDEGEE. CDR3 residues: CASSLDWYNEQFF. The DNA of the CDR3 is TGTGCCAGCAGCTTGGACTGGTACAATGAGCAGTTCTTC.

This chain uses TRBV27 with TRBJ2-1; D may correspond to TRBD1 or TRBD2 (6 bases each). The length of the CDR3 is 16 residues. Trimming took 8 bases from V and 2 from J, leaving 19 bases between them. Germline CDR1 is MNHEY and CDR2 is SMNVEV (reference sequence). The DNA for the CDR3 is TGTGCCAGCGGGGGGCCGACTAGAAATGCCTACAATGAGCAGTTCTTC. It is translated as CASGGPTRNAYNEQFF.

This CDR3 reads CASRLNRAVNEKLFF. Written as DNA, the CDR3 is TGTGCCAGCAGACTTAACAGGGCGGTTAATGAAAAACTGTTTTTT. This chain uses TRBV12-3 or TRBV12-4 with TRBJ1-4; possibly TRBD1 for D (6 bases). V shed 6 bases and J shed 4 bases, with 15 bases lying between them. The CDR3 sequence is 15 residues long.

The sample holds a few counts of this clonotype. The chain has TRBV28 and TRBJ1-2, with D perhaps TRBD1 (5 bases). With 7 bases removed from V and 3 bases from J, the gap between germline ends came to 12 bases. This CDR3 is 13 amino acids long. Germline values: CDR1 MDHEN, CDR2 SYDVKM. The CDR3 DNA reads TGTGCCAGCACCATCCAGGGTTACTATGGCTACACCTTC. Residues: CASTIQGYYGYTF.

The gene calls are TRBV7-9 and TRBJ2-2; D unresolved. Per the germline V gene, CDR1 is SEHNR and CDR2 is FQNEAQ (reference sequence). CDR3 length: 13 amino acids. Between the trimmed V and J ends, which lost 6 bases and 6 bases, there was a span of 11 bases. CDR3 nucleotide sequence: TGTGCCAGCAGTCGCGAGCAGGCCGGGGAGCTGTTTTTT. Its protein product is CASSREQAGELFF.

The chain has TRBV19 and TRBJ2-2; the D is unclear. The V gene lost 6 bases and the J gene lost 2 bases, with 16 bases spanning the gap. The V gene's germline CDR1 is LNHDA and CDR2 SQIVND (reference sequence). The CDR3 is 16 residues long. CDR3 coding DNA: TGTGCCAGTAGGGCTGCCGGTACAGCTAACACCGGGGAGCTGTTTTTT. Its translation: CASRAAGTANTGELFF.

This clonotype was recorded at least ten times. The chain recombines TRBV6-1 with TRBJ1-4; D is ambiguous. This CDR3 has 13 residues. CDR1 and CDR2 from the germline V gene are MNHNS and SASEGT. V gave up 5 bases and J gave up 6 bases, with 10 bases separating them. The CDR3: CASSLVADEKLFF. CDR3 DNA sequence: TGTGCCAGCAGTTTAGTCGCGGATGAAAAACTGTTTTTT.

The chain employs TRBV9 and TRBJ2-1; a weak D match, TRBD1 (5 bases). Trimming cost V 0 bases and J 9 bases, with 16 bases left between them. Germline V gives CDR1 SGDLS, CDR2 YYNGEE. The CDR3 runs 15 residues. Here the CDR3 reads CASSVEGQGVGEQFF. For the CDR3, the DNA is TGTGCCAGCAGCGTAGAGGGGCAAGGGGTCGGTGAGCAGTTCTTC.

In its sample, this clonotype was seen a few times. The genes are TRBV30 and TRBJ2-7; 9 bases map to TRBD2. J gave up 0 bases and V 4 bases, and 10 bases lay outside the gene matches. This CDR3 is built from 16 residues. Germline CDR1 and CDR2: GTSNPN and SVGIG (reference sequence). The CDR3 nucleotides are TGTGCCTGGACTTTTAGCGGGAGTTTAATCTCCTACGAGCAGTACTTC. Its protein product is CAWTFSGSLISYEQYF.

Many counts were recorded for this clonotype. The rearrangement uses TRBV27 and TRBJ2-5; TRBD1 aligns across 9 bases. Trimming cost V 6 bases and J 5 bases; bases outside gene matches: 4. Germline CDR1 reads MNHEY; CDR2 reads SMNVEV (reference sequence). CDR3 length equals 13 residues. The CDR3 here is CASRRDRAETQYF. CDR3 coding DNA: TGTGCCAGCAGAAGGGACAGGGCGGAGACCCAGTACTTC.

This chain links TRBV29-1 with TRBJ1-1; 8 nucleotides match TRBD1. The J segment lost 1 base and the V segment lost 5 bases, leaving 6 bases of the junction unmatched. Germline CDR1 reads SQVTM; CDR2 reads ANQGSEA. The CDR3 is made up of 14 amino acids. CDR3 sequence (DNA): TGCAGCGTTCCCAGGACAGGGAGGAACACTGAAGCTTTCTTT. It codes for CSVPRTGRNTEAFF.

In its sample, this clonotype was seen many times. This chain uses TRBV28 with TRBJ2-7; the D is unclear. Trimming took 5 bases from V and 3 from J, leaving 5 bases between them. This CDR3 is built from 11 residues. Germline V gene lookup returns CDR1 MDHEN and CDR2 SYDVKM. The CDR3 is CASSDNYEQYF. The CDR3 nucleotides read TGTGCCAGCAGTGATAACTACGAGCAGTACTTC.

This clonotype was seen a few times. The rearrangement links TRBV30 to TRBJ1-3; possible D gene TRBD1, 5 bases. The germline CDR1 and CDR2 sequences are GTSNPN and SVGIG (reference sequence). This CDR3 comprises 14 residues. The V end lost 0 bases, the J end lost 0 bases, and 6 bases lay between the germline ends. The CDR3 spells CAWSVGDSGNTIYF. DNA for the CDR3: TGTGCCTGGAGTGTAGGGGACTCTGGAAACACCATATATTTT.

There are many counts of this clonotype. The chain has TRBV5-1 and TRBJ2-7; perhaps TRBD1 as D (6 bases). Germline lookup yields CDR1 SGHRS and CDR2 YFSETQ. V was clipped by 0 bases and J by 1 base, with 8 bases between them. The CDR3 extends over 14 amino acids. The CDR3 region is CASSLGQVSYEQYF. CDR3 nucleotide sequence: TGCGCCAGCAGCTTGGGACAGGTTTCCTACGAGCAGTACTTC.

The chain combines TRBV3-1 with TRBJ2-1; possibly TRBD2 for D (5 bases). The V end was cut by 2 bases, the J end by 9 bases, with 17 bases between. The CDR3 length is 15 residues. The germline gives CDR1 LGHDT, CDR2 YNNKEL (reference sequence). The CDR3: CASSQLLASGGEQFF. CDR3 nucleotide sequence: TGTGCCAGCAGCCAACTCCTAGCATCAGGCGGTGAGCAGTTCTTC.

This clonotype was counted at least ten times. V gene TRBV6-1 combines with J gene TRBJ2-1; the D gene is possibly TRBD1 (6 bases). CDR3 length equals 15 residues. Per the germline V gene, CDR1 is MNHNS and CDR2 is SASEGT. V shed 6 bases and J shed 7 bases, with 19 bases lying between them. This chain's CDR3 is CASRGRWGRYNEQFF. In DNA, the CDR3 is TGTGCCAGCAGGGGTAGGTGGGGGCGATATAATGAGCAGTTCTTC.